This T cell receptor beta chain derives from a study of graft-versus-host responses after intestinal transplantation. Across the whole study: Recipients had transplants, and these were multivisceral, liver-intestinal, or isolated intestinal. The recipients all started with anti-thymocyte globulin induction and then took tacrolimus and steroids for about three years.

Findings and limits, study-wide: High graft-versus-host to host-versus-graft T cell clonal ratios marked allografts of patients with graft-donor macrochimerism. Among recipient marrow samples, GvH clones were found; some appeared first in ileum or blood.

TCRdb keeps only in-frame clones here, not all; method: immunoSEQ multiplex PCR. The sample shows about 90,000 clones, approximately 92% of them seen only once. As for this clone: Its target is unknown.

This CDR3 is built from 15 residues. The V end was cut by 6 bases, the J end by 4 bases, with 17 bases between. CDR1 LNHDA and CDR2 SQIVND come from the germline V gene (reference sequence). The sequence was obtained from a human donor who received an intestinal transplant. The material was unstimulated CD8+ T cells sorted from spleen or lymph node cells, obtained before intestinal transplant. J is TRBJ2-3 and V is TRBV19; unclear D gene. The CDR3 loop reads CASSLFVAPADTQYF. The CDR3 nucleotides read TGTGCCAGTAGCCTCTTTGTAGCCCCCGCAGATACGCAGTATTTT.